These 14 T cell receptor beta chains were sequenced from one sample in a study of patients and donors after allogeneic stem cell transplantation (dated by TCRdb to about 2020). Library preparation was by RT-PCR. Instrument used: NextSeq 550. Using fastp at Q25 and MiXCR, TCRdb reprocessed the public reads and kept productive beta chains. CDR3 protein duplicates are merged, each entry listing the most common genes and DNA. This sample holds roughly 880,000 distinct CDR3 sequences; over 15% were observed only once. The ten largest clonotypes hold about 6% of the sample. Specimen: blood, either unsorted or a sorted T cell fraction (not recorded which). The source is a human donor who was either an allogeneic HSCT recipient or a stem cell or donor lymphocyte infusion donor (not recorded which). It is not recorded whose cells these are; they may come from a transplant donor.

In its sample, this clonotype was seen a few times. V and J are TRBV9 and TRBJ2-1; 10 bases align to TRBD1. V trimming: 5 bases; J trimming: 9 bases; junction bases outside the gene matches: 17. The CDR3 totals 17 residues. Per germline, CDR1 SGDLS and CDR2 YYNGEE. The CDR3 DNA is TGTGCCAGCAGTGCCCCTGGGGGACAGGGGAAGGGGGGTGAGCAGTTCTTC. It specifies CASSAPGGQGKGGEQFF.

This clonotype has more than one count but fewer than ten. The gene calls are TRBV2 and TRBJ2-5; tentatively, D is TRBD1 (7 bases). V lost 0 bases and J lost 2, with 10 bases in between. From germline, CDR1 is SNHLY and CDR2 FYNNEI. The CDR3 extends over 15 amino acids. The CDR3 sequence is CASSEAPGGQETQYF. The CDR3 nucleotides are TGTGCCAGCAGTGAAGCGCCAGGGGGGCAAGAGACCCAGTACTTC.

This clonotype was counted between two and nine times. The chain carries TRBV6-1 and TRBJ2-5, with TRBD2 identical over 12 bases. Per the germline V gene, CDR1 is MNHNS and CDR2 is SASEGT. The ends lost 6 bases at V and 1 base at J; junction bases unmatched: 6. CDR3 length: 16 amino acids. The DNA for the CDR3 is TGTGCCAGCAGCGGACTAGCGGGACTCCGCCAAGAGACCCAGTACTTC. It specifies CASSGLAGLRQETQYF.

The chain uses TRBV7-8 and TRBJ2-1; 8 positions agree with TRBD1. CDR1 SGHVS and CDR2 FQNEAQ come from the germline V gene. V shed 4 bases, J shed 0 bases, and the junction held 11 bases outside the gene matches. The length of the CDR3 is 18 residues. CDR3 bases: TGTGCCAGCAGCTGGGGGGTACGGACAGGGAGCTCCTACAATGAGCAGTTCTTC. Its protein is CASSWGVRTGSSYNEQFF.

This clonotype was counted ten times or more. CDR3 sequence: CASSQDARGDYGYTF. DNA for the CDR3: TGTGCCAGCAGCCAAGACGCTCGTGGGGACTATGGCTACACCTTC. The V call is TRBV3-1, the J call TRBJ1-2; D gene uncertain. The V end was cut by 0 bases, the J end by 3 bases, with 11 bases between. Germline CDR1 LGHDT, CDR2 YNNKEL (reference sequence). The CDR3 contains 15 residues.

This chain connects TRBV2 to TRBJ1-4, with D possibly TRBD1 on 5 matching bases. The CDR3 is 13 residues long. The V end lost 3 bases, the J end lost 11 bases, and 13 bases lay between the germline ends. The V gene's germline CDR1 is SNHLY and CDR2 FYNNEI. The CDR3 DNA reads as TGTGCCAGCAGTGATGGCAGGGAATGGAAACTGTTTTTT. Translating gives CASSDGREWKLFF.

This clonotype has ten or more counts. This chain joins TRBV12-3 or TRBV12-4 and TRBJ1-1; 9 nucleotides line up with TRBD1. V trimming: 1 base; J trimming: 5 bases; junction bases outside the gene matches: 5. This CDR3 has 15 amino acids. CDR3 sequence (DNA): TGTGCCAGCAGTTTAGTGGGACAGGGTCGAACTGAAGCTTTCTTT. Its protein product is CASSLVGQGRTEAFF.

This clonotype was counted a few times. The chain recombines TRBV27 with TRBJ1-3; 9 positions agree with TRBD1. J gave up 4 bases and V 5 bases, and 6 bases lay outside the gene matches. In germline, CDR1 is MNHEY, CDR2 SMNVEV (reference sequence). There are 15 residues in the CDR3. DNA for the CDR3: TGTGCCAGCAGTGTACAGGGGGCGCGCGGAAACACCATATATTTT. This sequence encodes CASSVQGARGNTIYF.

The chain uses TRBV20-1 and TRBJ2-1; D is ambiguous. V lost 0 bases and J lost 0, with 12 bases in between. Germline CDR1 is DFQATT and CDR2 is SNEGSKA (reference sequence). This CDR3 region has 16 residues. CDR3 nucleotide sequence: TGCAGTGCTAGAGATAGGGCGGCTAGCTCCTACAATGAGCAGTTCTTC. Its translation is CSARDRAASSYNEQFF.

This rearrangement joins TRBV3-1 to TRBJ2-5; the match to TRBD2 covers 9 bases. Losses at the gene ends were 3 bases for V and 0 bases for J; bases not matched to a gene: 8. This CDR3 region has 17 residues. From germline, CDR1 is LGHDT and CDR2 YNNKEL (reference sequence). CDR3 in amino acids: CASSHRGAGGYQETQYF. The CDR3 region has the DNA TGTGCCAGCAGCCACCGAGGAGCGGGGGGATACCAAGAGACCCAGTACTTC.

The chain links TRBV12-3 or TRBV12-4 to TRBJ2-1; the D call may be TRBD1 or TRBD2 (6 bases each). The CDR3 is 14 residues long. V lost 5 bases and J 8 bases, leaving 16 bases between the germline ends. CDR3 DNA: TGTGCCAGCAGTCCCCTATCGGGGGCCTATGAGCAGTTCTTC. Amino acids: CASSPLSGAYEQFF.

The genes are TRBV12-3 or TRBV12-4 and TRBJ1-1; no clear D. V lost 6 bases, J lost 1 base, and 15 bases lay in between. The CDR3 covers 15 residues. The CDR3 DNA reads TGTGCCAGCAGCTCCTTAAGGCTCCGGAACACTGAAGCTTTCTTT. Translation: CASSSLRLRNTEAFF.

A few counts support this clonotype. V and J are TRBV3-1 and TRBJ2-4; D may be TRBD2 (6 bases). This CDR3 comprises 16 residues. CDR1 LGHDT and CDR2 YNNKEL come from the germline V gene (reference sequence). The V end was cut by 4 bases, the J end by 0 bases, with 13 bases between. The CDR3 loop is CASSPRGSVAKNIQYF. The CDR3 DNA sequence: TGTGCCAGCAGCCCTCGGGGGAGCGTAGCCAAAAACATTCAGTACTTC.

This clonotype was seen more than once but under ten times. The chain uses TRBV12-3 or TRBV12-4 and TRBJ1-1, with a tentative D call TRBD1 (6 bases). This CDR3 contains 14 residues. V shed 5 bases and J shed 4 bases, with 14 bases lying between them. The CDR3 coding sequence is TGTGCCAGCAGTCTCACAGGGATAGCCACTGAAGCTTTCTTT. Protein sequence: CASSLTGIATEAFF.